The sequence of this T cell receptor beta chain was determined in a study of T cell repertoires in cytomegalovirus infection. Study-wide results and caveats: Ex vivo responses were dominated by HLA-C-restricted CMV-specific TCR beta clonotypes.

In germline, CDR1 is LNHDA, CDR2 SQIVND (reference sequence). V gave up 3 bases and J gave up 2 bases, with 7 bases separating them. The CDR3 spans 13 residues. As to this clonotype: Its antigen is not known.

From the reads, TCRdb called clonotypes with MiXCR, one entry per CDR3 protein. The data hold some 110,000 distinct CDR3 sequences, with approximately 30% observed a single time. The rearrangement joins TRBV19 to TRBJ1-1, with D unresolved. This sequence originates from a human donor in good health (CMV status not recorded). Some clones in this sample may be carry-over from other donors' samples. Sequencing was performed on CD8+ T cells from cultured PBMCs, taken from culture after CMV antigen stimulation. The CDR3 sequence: CASSIFRNTEAFF. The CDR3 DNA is TGTGCCAGTAGTATTTTTCGAAACACTGAAGCTTTCTTT.